This paragraph reports one TCR beta chain. Its antigen is unidentified. This entry comes from a study of cytomegalovirus exposure and HLA in healthy donors. Study-wide results and caveats: Another analysis was done later, and it associated around 17,000 TCR beta sequences with HLA alleles at 0.05 false discovery rate. A few CMV-associated chains proved CMV antigen-specific in vitro. In a later analysis, compared with equally common non-associated chains, HLA-associated beta chains were more expanded.

PCR was performed using 60 Vbeta and 13 Jbeta primers. Using immunoSEQ multiplex PCR, the repertoire was profiled, and TCRdb retains in-frame clones only, with some absent. Among some 140,000 clones listed, over 60% were seen once. With 3 bases removed from V and 2 bases from J, the gap between germline ends came to 8 bases. CDR3 length equals 13 residues. Germline CDR1 LNHDA, CDR2 SQIVND (reference sequence). Sequencing was done on a sample of PBMCs. This TCR was recovered from a male donor in good health and CMV-seropositive. The chain carries TRBV19 and TRBJ2-7; D unresolved. This chain's CDR3 is CASSIGTTYEQYF. The CDR3 region has the DNA TGTGCCAGTAGTATTGGCACCACCTACGAGCAGTACTTC.